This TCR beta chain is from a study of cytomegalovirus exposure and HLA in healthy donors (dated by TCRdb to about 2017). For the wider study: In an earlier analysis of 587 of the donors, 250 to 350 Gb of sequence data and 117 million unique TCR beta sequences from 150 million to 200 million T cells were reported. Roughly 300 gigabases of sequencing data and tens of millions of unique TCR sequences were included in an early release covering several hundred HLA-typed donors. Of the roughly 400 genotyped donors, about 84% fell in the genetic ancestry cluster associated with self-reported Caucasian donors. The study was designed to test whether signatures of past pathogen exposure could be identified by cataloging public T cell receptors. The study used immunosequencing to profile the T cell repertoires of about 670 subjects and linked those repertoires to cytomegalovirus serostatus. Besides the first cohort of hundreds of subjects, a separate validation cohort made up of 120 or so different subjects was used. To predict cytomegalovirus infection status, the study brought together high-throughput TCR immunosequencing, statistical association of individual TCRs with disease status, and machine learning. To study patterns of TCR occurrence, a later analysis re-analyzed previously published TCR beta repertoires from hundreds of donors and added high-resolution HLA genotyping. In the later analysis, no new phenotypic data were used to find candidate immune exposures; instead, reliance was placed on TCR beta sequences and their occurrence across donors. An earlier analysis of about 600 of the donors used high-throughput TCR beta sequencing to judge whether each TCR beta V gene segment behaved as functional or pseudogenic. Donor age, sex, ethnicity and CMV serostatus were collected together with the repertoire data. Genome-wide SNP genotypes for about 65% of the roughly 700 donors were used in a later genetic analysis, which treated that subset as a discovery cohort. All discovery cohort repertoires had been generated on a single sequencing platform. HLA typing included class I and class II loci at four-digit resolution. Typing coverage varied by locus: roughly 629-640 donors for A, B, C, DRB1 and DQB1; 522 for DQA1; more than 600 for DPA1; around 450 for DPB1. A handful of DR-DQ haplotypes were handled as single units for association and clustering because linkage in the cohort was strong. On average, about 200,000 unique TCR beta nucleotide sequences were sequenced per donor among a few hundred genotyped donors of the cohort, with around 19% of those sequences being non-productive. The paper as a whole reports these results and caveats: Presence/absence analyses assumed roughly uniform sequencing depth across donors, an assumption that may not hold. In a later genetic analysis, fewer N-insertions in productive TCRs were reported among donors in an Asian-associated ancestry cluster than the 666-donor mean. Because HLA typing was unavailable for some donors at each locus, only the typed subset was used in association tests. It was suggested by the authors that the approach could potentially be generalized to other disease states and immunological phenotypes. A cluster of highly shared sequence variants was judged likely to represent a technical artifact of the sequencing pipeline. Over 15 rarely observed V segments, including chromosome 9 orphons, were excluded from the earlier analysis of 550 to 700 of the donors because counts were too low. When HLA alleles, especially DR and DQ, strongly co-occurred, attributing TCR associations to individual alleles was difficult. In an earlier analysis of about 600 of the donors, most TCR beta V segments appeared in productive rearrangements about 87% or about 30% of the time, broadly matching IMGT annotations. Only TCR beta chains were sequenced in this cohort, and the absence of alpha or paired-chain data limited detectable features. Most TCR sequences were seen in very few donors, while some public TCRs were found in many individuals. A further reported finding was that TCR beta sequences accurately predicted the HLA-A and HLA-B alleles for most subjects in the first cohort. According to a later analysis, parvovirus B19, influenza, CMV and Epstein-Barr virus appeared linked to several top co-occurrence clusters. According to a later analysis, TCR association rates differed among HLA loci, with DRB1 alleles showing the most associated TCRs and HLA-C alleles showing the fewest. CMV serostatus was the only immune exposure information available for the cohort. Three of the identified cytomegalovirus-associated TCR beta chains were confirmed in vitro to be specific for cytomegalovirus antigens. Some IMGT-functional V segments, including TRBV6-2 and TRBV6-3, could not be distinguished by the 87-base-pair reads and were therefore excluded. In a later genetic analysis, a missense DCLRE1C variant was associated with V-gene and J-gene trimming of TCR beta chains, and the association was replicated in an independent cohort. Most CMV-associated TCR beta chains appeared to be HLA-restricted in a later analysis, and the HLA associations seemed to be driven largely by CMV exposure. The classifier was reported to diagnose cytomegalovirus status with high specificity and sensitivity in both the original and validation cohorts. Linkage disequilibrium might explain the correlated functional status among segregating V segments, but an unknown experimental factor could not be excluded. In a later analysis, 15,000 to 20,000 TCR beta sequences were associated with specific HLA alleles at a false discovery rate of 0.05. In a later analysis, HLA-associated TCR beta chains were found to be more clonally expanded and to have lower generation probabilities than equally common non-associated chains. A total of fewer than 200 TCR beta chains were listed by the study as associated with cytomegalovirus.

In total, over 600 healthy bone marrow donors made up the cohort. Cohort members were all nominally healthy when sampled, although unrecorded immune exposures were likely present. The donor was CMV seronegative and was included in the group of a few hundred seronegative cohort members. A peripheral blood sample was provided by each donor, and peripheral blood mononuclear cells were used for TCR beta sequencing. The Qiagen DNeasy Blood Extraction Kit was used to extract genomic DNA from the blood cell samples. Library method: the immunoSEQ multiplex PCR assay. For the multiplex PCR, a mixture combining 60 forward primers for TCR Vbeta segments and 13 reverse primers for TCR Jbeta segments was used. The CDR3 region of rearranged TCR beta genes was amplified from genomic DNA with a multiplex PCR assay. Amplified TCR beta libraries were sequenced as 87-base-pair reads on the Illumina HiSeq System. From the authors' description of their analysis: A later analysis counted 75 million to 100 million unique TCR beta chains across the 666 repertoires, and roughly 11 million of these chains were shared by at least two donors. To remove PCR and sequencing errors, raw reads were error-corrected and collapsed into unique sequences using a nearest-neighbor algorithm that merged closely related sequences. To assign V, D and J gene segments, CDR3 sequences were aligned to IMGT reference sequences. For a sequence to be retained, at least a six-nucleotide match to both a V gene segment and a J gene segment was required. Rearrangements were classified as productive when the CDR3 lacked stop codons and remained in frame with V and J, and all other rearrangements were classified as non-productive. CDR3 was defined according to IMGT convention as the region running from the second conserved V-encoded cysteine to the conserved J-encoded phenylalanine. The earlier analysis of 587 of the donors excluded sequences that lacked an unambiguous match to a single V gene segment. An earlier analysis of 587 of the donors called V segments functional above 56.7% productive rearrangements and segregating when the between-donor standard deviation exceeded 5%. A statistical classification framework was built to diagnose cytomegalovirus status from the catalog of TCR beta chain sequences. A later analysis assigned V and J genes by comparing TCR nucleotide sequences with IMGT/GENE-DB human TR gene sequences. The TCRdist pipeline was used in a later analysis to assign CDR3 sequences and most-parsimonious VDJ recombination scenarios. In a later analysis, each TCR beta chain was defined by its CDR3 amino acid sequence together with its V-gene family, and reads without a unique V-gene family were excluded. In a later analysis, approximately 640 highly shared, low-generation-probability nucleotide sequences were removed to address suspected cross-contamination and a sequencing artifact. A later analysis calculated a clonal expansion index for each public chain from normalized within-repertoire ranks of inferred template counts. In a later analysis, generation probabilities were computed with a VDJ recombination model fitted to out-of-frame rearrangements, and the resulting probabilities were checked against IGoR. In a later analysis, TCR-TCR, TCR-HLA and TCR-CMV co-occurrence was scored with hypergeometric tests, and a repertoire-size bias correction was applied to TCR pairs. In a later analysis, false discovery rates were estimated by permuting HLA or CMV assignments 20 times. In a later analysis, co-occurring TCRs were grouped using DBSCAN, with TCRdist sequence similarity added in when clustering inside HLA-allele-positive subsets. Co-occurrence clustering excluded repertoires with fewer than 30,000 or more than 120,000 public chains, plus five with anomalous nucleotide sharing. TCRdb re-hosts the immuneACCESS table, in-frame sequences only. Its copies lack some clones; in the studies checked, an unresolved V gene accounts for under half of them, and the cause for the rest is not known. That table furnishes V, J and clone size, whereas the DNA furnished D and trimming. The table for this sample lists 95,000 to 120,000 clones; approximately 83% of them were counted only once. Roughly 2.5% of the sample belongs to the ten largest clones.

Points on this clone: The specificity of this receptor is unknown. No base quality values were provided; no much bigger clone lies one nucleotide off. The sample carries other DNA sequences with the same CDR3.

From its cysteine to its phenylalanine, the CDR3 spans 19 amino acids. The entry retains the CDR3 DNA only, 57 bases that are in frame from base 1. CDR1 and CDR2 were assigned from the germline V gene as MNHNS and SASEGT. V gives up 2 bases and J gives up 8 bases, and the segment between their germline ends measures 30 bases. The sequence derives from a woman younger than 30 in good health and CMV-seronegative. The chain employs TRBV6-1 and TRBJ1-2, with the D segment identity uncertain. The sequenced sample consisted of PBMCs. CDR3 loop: CASSEFHELGAGERVGYTF. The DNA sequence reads TGTGCCAGCAGTGAATTCCATGAGCTTGGTGCAGGAGAGAGGGTAGGCTACACCTTC.